The 8 T cell receptor beta chains below were found in one sample sequenced in a study of control samples from healthy donors and cancer patients. Data came from immunoSEQ multiplex PCR; TCRdb stores just in-frame clones and leaves some out. The data hold about 95,000 clones, with about 82% observed a single time. The specimen sequenced was blood. These receptors were obtained from a man aged 30 to 45 in good health.

This rearrangement joins TRBV5-1 to TRBJ2-3; 12 nucleotides align to TRBD1. The CDR3 spans 15 residues. Germline lookup yields CDR1 SGHRS and CDR2 YFSETQ. V was pared by 0 bases and J by 5 bases, with 1 base of the junction left unmatched. Here the CDR3 reads CASSLGDRGLDTQYF. The CDR3 coding sequence is TGCGCCAGCAGCTTGGGGGACAGGGGGCTAGATACGCAGTATTTT. The full variable domain, with the rest looked up from reference TRBV5-1 and TRBJ2-3, is KAGVTQTPRYLIKTRGQQVTLSCSPISGHRSVSWYQQTPGQGLQFLFEYFSETQRNKGNFPGRFSGRQFSNSRSEMNVSTLELGDSALYLCASSLGDRGLDTQYFGPGTRLTVL.

The chain is built from TRBV19 and TRBJ2-1; D is ambiguous. Trimming took off 6 bases at V and 2 bases at J, with 8 bases between the two ends. Germline CDR1 LNHDA, CDR2 SQIVND (reference sequence). This CDR3 comprises 13 residues. The CDR3 region is CASRERAYNEQFF. In DNA form, the CDR3 reads TGTGCCAGTAGGGAGAGAGCCTACAATGAGCAGTTCTTC.

This chain uses TRBV19 with TRBJ1-6, with D tentatively TRBD1 (5 bases). This CDR3 is built from 12 residues. Per germline, CDR1 LNHDA and CDR2 SQIVND (reference sequence). Deletions cut 5 bases from V and 7 bases from J, with 6 bases between. The CDR3 is CASSQGNSPLHF. DNA of the CDR3: TGTGCCAGTAGTCAGGGAAATTCACCCCTCCACTTT.

This clone is termed medium-sized. The CDR3 loop reads CASSEGTGRSNQPQHF. Here the CDR3 DNA reads TGTGCCAGCAGTGAAGGAACAGGGCGTAGCAATCAGCCCCAGCATTTT. This sequence joins TRBV6-1 and TRBJ1-5; perhaps TRBD1 as D (6 bases). Germline loops: CDR1 MNHNS, CDR2 SASEGT. The CDR3 extends over 16 amino acids. Between the trimmed V and J ends, which lost 1 base and 0 bases, there was a span of 10 bases.

The rearrangement joins TRBV30 to TRBJ2-7; 10 bases are shared with TRBD2. This CDR3 is built from 14 residues. V trimming: 1 base; J trimming: 6 bases; junction bases outside the gene matches: 6. The germline CDR1 and CDR2 sequences are GTSNPN and SVGIG (reference sequence). Here the CDR3 reads CAWSETLAGAEQYF. In nucleotides, the CDR3 is TGTGCCTGGAGTGAAACTCTAGCGGGGGCCGAGCAGTACTTC.

On this clone: The same CDR3 also results from other DNA sequences found in this sample. The rearrangement joins TRBV7-9 to TRBJ1-1; TRBD1 might be the D (5 bases). Trimming stripped 5 bases from V and 2 bases from J, with 9 bases between. The CDR3 length is 13 residues. Per the germline V gene, CDR1 is SEHNR and CDR2 is FQNEAQ (reference sequence). CDR3 residues: CASSAQGNTEAFF. CDR3 DNA sequence: TGTGCCAGCAGCGCGCAGGGCAACACTGAAGCTTTCTTT.

The DNA for the CDR3 is TGTGCCACCAGCAGTTGGGAATTAAAAAAAGACGAGCAGTACTTC. Translation gives CATSSWELKKDEQYF. This chain links TRBV15 with TRBJ2-7; D is uncertain. The CDR3 is 15 amino acids. The germline CDR1 and CDR2 sequences are LNHNV and YYDKDF (reference sequence). V was clipped by 3 bases and J by 5 bases, with 17 bases between them.

This sequence joins TRBV6-4 and TRBJ2-2; TRBD1 might be the D (6 bases). Germline CDR1 MRHNA, CDR2 SNTAGT. V shed 6 bases and J shed 5 bases, with 13 bases lying between them. This CDR3 has 14 amino acids. For the CDR3, the DNA is TGTGCCAGCAGAGCGTCTAGGGGGACCGGGGAGCTGTTTTTT. It is translated as CASRASRGTGELFF.